This TCR beta chain was obtained from a study of blood T cell repertoires in COVID-19. Original methodology: The authors estimated nucleated cell counts from reference gene primer amplification. The protocol was immunoSEQ multiplex PCR, while the TCRdb copy is restricted to in-frame clones and leaves out a portion. The D gene and trimming were derived from the DNA, and the V and J assignments and clone size from that table. The data hold some 250,000 clones, with about nine tenths observed a single time. Germline V lookup: CDR1 SEHNR, CDR2 FQNEAQ (reference sequence). The CDR3 consists of 13 residues. V lost 4 bases and J 6 bases, leaving 10 bases between the germline ends.

Sequences were obtained from PBMCs or T cells enriched from blood (not recorded which). V is TRBV7-9 and J is TRBJ1-5, with D perhaps matching TRBD1 (5 bases). This clonotype was sampled from a human donor in a cohort exposed to, infected with or recovered from COVID-19 (not recorded which). The donor label of this sample is uncertain. CDR3 DNA: TGTGCCAGCAGCTCCAACCAGGGTCAGCCCCAGCATTTT. It is translated as CASSSNQGQPQHF. Combining the CDR3 with reference TRBV7-9 and TRBJ1-5 gives the whole variable domain DTGVSQNPRHKITKRGQNVTFRCDPISEHNRLYWYRQTLGQGPEFLTYFQNEAQLEKSRLLSDRFSAERPKGSFSTLEIQRTEQGDSAMYLCASSSNQGQPQHFGDGTRLSIL.